A selection of T cell receptor beta chains follows, all from one sample in a study of blood T cell repertoires in COVID-19. This table comes from immunoSEQ multiplex PCR, and its TCRdb copy is limited to in-frame clones, with some not included. The sample shows under 200,000 clones, around nine tenths of them seen only once. The sequencing input was peripheral blood. The receptors were sampled from a man between 50 and 59 years old who had recovered from COVID-19. CDR3s include the opening cysteine and the closing phenylalanine or tryptophan. D genes are given only for firm matches.

V gene: TRBV9
D gene: TRBD1
CDR3 protein: CASSVTGGGYEQYF

V gene: TRBV7-2
D gene: TRBD2
CDR3 protein: CASSPRRLGEGFF

V gene: TRBV3-1/TRBV3-2
D gene: -
CDR3 protein: CASSIRGYNEQFF

V gene: TRBV7-2
D gene: -
CDR3 protein: CASSSGNKIYEQYF

V gene: TRBV5-4
D gene: -
CDR3 protein: CASSLEGLATPRETQYF

V gene: TRBV7-2
D gene: -
CDR3 protein: CASSSRTSPEQYF

V gene: TRBV11-2
D gene: -
CDR3 protein: CASSLKGVTHEQYF

V gene: TRBV28
D gene: -
CDR3 protein: CASSLRGGSTEAFF

V gene: TRBV7-3
D gene: -
CDR3 protein: CASSLTLGLANTGELFF

V gene: TRBV5-5
D gene: TRBD2
CDR3 protein: CASSFSGTSTDTQYF

V gene: TRBV11-1
D gene: -
CDR3 protein: CASSYLREAEQYF

V gene: TRBV10-3
D gene: -
CDR3 protein: CAISDSSGIDGYTF

V gene: TRBV5-1
D gene: TRBD1
CDR3 protein: CASSWTGVLYGYTF

V gene: TRBV5-6
D gene: -
CDR3 protein: CASRAGGPSNEQFF

V gene: TRBV24-1
D gene: -
CDR3 protein: CATSDIRGVNFF

V gene: TRBV7-3
D gene: TRBD1
CDR3 protein: CASSIGTATDTQYF

V gene: TRBV5-6
D gene: TRBD1
CDR3 protein: CASSPDRGNTEAFF

V gene: TRBV6-1
D gene: TRBD1
CDR3 protein: CASSEGQGARYSGGYTF

V gene: TRBV5-1
D gene: -
CDR3 protein: CASKLGTYNEQFF

V gene: TRBV7-2
D gene: -
CDR3 protein: CASSFGAHNYGYTF

V gene: TRBV6-4
D gene: TRBD2
CDR3 protein: CASSPGTSGRNTQYF

V gene: TRBV13
D gene: -
CDR3 protein: CASSSGGGPGNTIYF

V gene: TRBV4-3
D gene: TRBD2
CDR3 protein: CASSLIAGGTGELFF

V gene: TRBV28
D gene: TRBD1
CDR3 protein: CASSLQGVPYEQYF

V gene: TRBV4-1
D gene: -
CDR3 protein: CASSQVGANYGYTF

V gene: TRBV7-8
D gene: -
CDR3 protein: CASSLGTGRPYEQYF

V gene: TRBV11-3
D gene: TRBD1
CDR3 protein: CASSFGGTGTTDTQYF

V gene: TRBV11-2
D gene: TRBD1
CDR3 protein: CASSLLGQGPGNTIYF

V gene: TRBV27
D gene: TRBD1
CDR3 protein: CASSFRDRGSPLHF

V gene: TRBV6-6
D gene: -
CDR3 protein: CASRTSTGELFF

V gene: TRBV5-4
D gene: -
CDR3 protein: CASSLGADMFQETQYF

V gene: TRBV6-6
D gene: TRBD2
CDR3 protein: CASSYSAGGEQFF

V gene: TRBV4-3
D gene: -
CDR3 protein: CASSQDLADEAFF

V gene: TRBV5-1
D gene: TRBD1
CDR3 protein: CASSLGVGQADEKLFF

V gene: TRBV2
D gene: TRBD1
CDR3 protein: CASRATGTGYAGELFF

V gene: TRBV28
D gene: -
CDR3 protein: CASSSFDVGVLNQPQHF

V gene: TRBV14
D gene: TRBD2
CDR3 protein: CASSQEALAGVLEQFF

V gene: TRBV18
D gene: TRBD1
CDR3 protein: CASSAGTGNTGELFF

V gene: TRBV7-2
D gene: TRBD1
CDR3 protein: CASRKSAGQGKNIQYF

V gene: TRBV29-1
D gene: TRBD2
CDR3 protein: CSVKCGGALTYEQYF

V gene: TRBV7-3
D gene: -
CDR3 protein: CASSLSQTYEQYF

V gene: TRBV9
D gene: TRBD2
CDR3 protein: CASSATGLAGNEQFF

V gene: TRBV30
D gene: TRBD1
CDR3 protein: CAWRYRGANYGYTF

V gene: TRBV30
D gene: -
CDR3 protein: CALRGQARTNSPLHF

V gene: TRBV11-2
D gene: -
CDR3 protein: CASSQTSSSSYEQYF

V gene: TRBV18
D gene: -
CDR3 protein: CASHRAETEAFF

V gene: TRBV25-1
D gene: -
CDR3 protein: CASSPGGANTGELFF

V gene: TRBV6-5
D gene: -
CDR3 protein: CASTYLPGNTGELFF

V gene: TRBV19
D gene: TRBD1
CDR3 protein: CASSLGTGNNSPLHF

V gene: TRBV4-3
D gene: TRBD1
CDR3 protein: CASSPDQGDYGYTF

V gene: TRBV5-1
D gene: -
CDR3 protein: CASSSGTSTDTQYF

V gene: TRBV19
D gene: TRBD1
CDR3 protein: CASSITGVEQYF

V gene: TRBV19
D gene: TRBD1
CDR3 protein: CASSITGGKETQYF